This TCR beta chain was recorded in a study of cytomegalovirus exposure and HLA in healthy donors. Study-level background: An analysis done earlier identified approximately 120 million unique TCR beta sequences from roughly 190 million T cells. General observations from the study: Reports indicate that TCR beta sequences accurately predicted the HLA-A and HLA-B alleles of most subjects. Further analysis, carried out later, found HLA-associated TCR beta chains more clonally expanded than equally common other chains. Earlier analysis found most TCR beta V segments productive about 87% or about 30% of the time.

This CDR3 is 15 amino acids long. Germline V gene data show CDR1 as SGHVS and CDR2 as FQNEAQ. With V trimmed by 5 bases and J by 5 bases, 7 bases remained unmatched. 13 Jbeta primers and 60 Vbeta primers were used for the PCR. TCRdb's table, derived via immunoSEQ multiplex PCR, lists solely in-frame clones and lacks some. The sample holds approximately 180,000 clones, about three quarters seen once. Comment on this clone: The antigen remains unidentified.

The sample was PBMCs. The J gene is TRBJ1-5, the V gene TRBV7-8, with TRBD1 matching 9 bases. The TCR comes from a woman aged 25 to 45 in good health and CMV-seropositive. The CDR3 DNA is TGTGCCAGCAGCCCCCGGGACAGGGACCATCAGCCCCAGCATTTT. Residues: CASSPRDRDHQPQHF.